Shown below are 17 T cell receptor beta chains from a single sample sequenced in a study of type 1 regulatory T cells. TCRdb re-called the reads with MiXCR, one entry per CDR3 protein. The table records over 55,000 distinct CDR3 sequences, 49% of them present only once. These TCRs are of unknown antigen specificity. Material: cultured non-Tr1 T cells, either the whole culture or a sorted T cell fraction (not recorded which). The receptors originated from a human donor in good health.

J is TRBJ1-3 and V is TRBV11-2; D ambiguous. V gave up 4 bases and J gave up 2 bases, with 12 bases separating them. This CDR3 is 15 amino acids long. Per germline, CDR1 SGHAT and CDR2 FQNNGV. The CDR3, as DNA: TGTGCCAGCAGCTCCCCCAGACATACTGGAAACACCATATATTTT. Protein sequence: CASSSPRHTGNTIYF.

The chain carries TRBV7-9 and TRBJ1-4; D gene unclear. Germline assignment: CDR1 SEHNR and CDR2 FQNEAQ (reference sequence). V dropped 1 base and J dropped 8 bases, with 23 bases sitting between them. This CDR3 region has 18 residues. The CDR3 DNA reads TGTGCCAGCAGCTTAGGGCTGTCGACTGGGAGGCAAGGAGAAAAACTGTTTTTT. Amino acids: CASSLGLSTGRQGEKLFF. Full variable domain (remainder filled in from reference TRBV7-9 and TRBJ1-4): DTGVSQNPRHKITKRGQNVTFRCDPISEHNRLYWYRQTLGQGPEFLTYFQNEAQLEKSRLLSDRFSAERPKGSFSTLEIQRTEQGDSAMYLCASSLGLSTGRQGEKLFFGSGTQLSVL.

In this sample, this clonotype turned up a few times. The V call is TRBV6-5, the J call TRBJ2-2; D unclear. Trimming shortened V by 2 bases and J by 6 bases, and 10 bases separated the two germline ends. This CDR3 is 14 amino acids long. Germline CDR1 and CDR2: MNHEY and SVGAGI. The CDR3 DNA follows: TGTGCCAGCAGTTACCCCGGTGATTCCGGGGAGCTGTTTTTT. Translated: CASSYPGDSGELFF.

The chain employs TRBV7-2 and TRBJ2-3; 11 bases agree with TRBD2. Germline values: CDR1 SGHTA, CDR2 FQGNSA. J lost 4 bases, V lost 4 bases, and 13 bases had no gene match. The CDR3 has 18 amino acids. The CDR3 coding sequence is TGTGCCAGCAGCTCGCCCCATTTAGCGGGGGGGCAGGCAGATACGCAGTATTTT. This codes for CASSSPHLAGGQADTQYF.

A single count supports this clonotype. V usage is TRBV20-1 and J usage is TRBJ1-2, with D possibly being TRBD1 (5 bases). In germline, CDR1 is DFQATT, CDR2 SNEGSKA (reference sequence). The CDR3 length is 15 residues. Trimming removed 0 bases from V and 3 bases from J, with 14 bases in between. CDR3 amino acids: CSARDGAGPYYGYTF. The CDR3 region has the DNA TGCAGTGCTAGAGATGGGGCGGGCCCCTACTATGGCTACACCTTC.

The chain couples TRBV6-2 or TRBV6-3 to TRBJ1-1; D might be TRBD1 (5 bases). Trimming removed 6 bases at V and 6 bases at J, with 14 bases between. The V gene's germline CDR1 is MNHEY and CDR2 SVGEGT. The length of the CDR3 is 13 residues. CDR3 nucleotides: TGTGCCAGCAGCCTCCTGACGGGGGCTGAAGCTTTCTTT. This gives the protein CASSLLTGAEAFF.

The CDR3 coding sequence is TGCAGTGCCTTACGTACAATGACAGGGCAATCCGGCTATGGCTACACCTTC. Translation: CSALRTMTGQSGYGYTF. J is TRBJ1-2 and V is TRBV20-1; the match to TRBD1 covers 7 bases. There are 17 residues in the CDR3. Per germline, CDR1 DFQATT and CDR2 SNEGSKA (reference sequence). V lost 6 bases, J lost 4 bases, and 20 bases stayed unmatched.

V usage is TRBV29-1 and J usage is TRBJ2-5; the D is unclear. Trimming took off 5 bases at V and 3 bases at J, with 7 bases between the two ends. The CDR3 totals 11 residues. Germline V CDR1 and CDR2: SQVTM, ANQGSEA. The CDR3 spells CSVNSEETQYF. The CDR3 DNA reads as TGCAGCGTTAACAGTGAAGAGACCCAGTACTTC.

The chain couples TRBV20-1 to TRBJ2-3, with TRBD2 matching 9 bases. After removal of 6 bases from V and 4 bases from J, the junction contained 8 bases not matched to a gene. The germline CDR1 and CDR2 sequences are DFQATT and SNEGSKA (reference sequence). The CDR3 totals 14 residues. The CDR3 region is CSAYSGGRADTQYF. As DNA, the CDR3 is TGCAGTGCCTATAGCGGGGGACGGGCAGATACGCAGTATTTT.

The chain has TRBV20-1 and TRBJ1-1; D is possibly TRBD1 (5 bases). Trimming took off 3 bases at V and 4 bases at J, with 18 bases between the two ends. In germline, CDR1 is DFQATT, CDR2 SNEGSKA (reference sequence). This CDR3 contains 15 residues. This CDR3 is CSARRDEAVVTEAFF. The CDR3 DNA reads TGCAGTGCTAGGAGGGACGAGGCAGTCGTCACTGAAGCTTTCTTT.

The V and J genes are TRBV7-9 and TRBJ1-4; a possible D gene is TRBD1 (5 bases). The germline CDR1 and CDR2 sequences are SEHNR and FQNEAQ (reference sequence). The CDR3 consists of 14 residues. Trimming cost V 3 bases and J 4 bases, with 9 bases left between them. CDR3 in DNA: TGTGCCAGCAGCTTCCTGGGGGGTAATGAAAAACTGTTTTTT. As protein: CASSFLGGNEKLFF.

The V gene is TRBV5-1, the J gene TRBJ1-3; D unclear. V was shortened by 0 bases and J by 0 bases, with 10 bases between the two germline ends. The V gene's germline CDR1 is SGHRS and CDR2 YFSETQ. The CDR3 is 16 residues long. The CDR3 DNA is TGCGCCAGCAGCTTGGGAGGGTCCCGCTCTGGAAACACCATATATTTT. It translates to CASSLGGSRSGNTIYF.

This chain uses TRBV4-3 with TRBJ2-1; the match to TRBD1 covers 8 bases. Germline CDR1 reads LGHNA; CDR2 reads YSLEER. V was pared by 3 bases and J by 5 bases, with 6 bases of the junction left unmatched. The CDR3 runs 15 residues. The CDR3 protein is CASSQRGQGNNEQFF. CDR3 DNA sequence: TGCGCCAGCAGCCAGAGAGGACAGGGAAACAATGAGCAGTTCTTC.

The rearrangement uses TRBV20-1 and TRBJ2-7, with 10 nucleotides matching TRBD2. V shed 5 bases, J shed 2 bases, and the junction held 6 bases outside the gene matches. Germline V gene sequence: CDR1 DFQATT, CDR2 SNEGSKA (reference sequence). CDR3 length: 14 residues. The CDR3 region has the DNA TGCAGTGCTCCCCTAAGCGGGGGGGCCTACGAGCAGTACTTC. It yields the protein CSAPLSGGAYEQYF.

The chain links TRBV27 to TRBJ1-5; D is unclear. The V gene lost 4 bases and the J gene lost 7 bases, with 8 bases spanning the gap. CDR1 is MNHEY and CDR2 is SMNVEV in the germline V gene (reference sequence). The CDR3 loop spans 12 amino acids. This chain's CDR3 is CASSSPQQPQHF. In nucleotides, the CDR3 is TGTGCCAGCAGTTCCCCCCAACAGCCCCAGCATTTT.

This clonotype has more than one count but fewer than ten. The gene calls are TRBV5-5 and TRBJ2-5; 11 bases agree with TRBD2. CDR1 SGHKS and CDR2 YYEKEE come from the germline V gene (reference sequence). The CDR3 spans 19 residues. V shed 9 bases and J 0 bases; nucleotides not matched to a gene: 19. CDR3 sequence reads: CATSPGLAGGRGYQETQYF. DNA of the CDR3: TGTGCCACCTCTCCGGGGCTAGCGGGGGGAAGAGGGTACCAAGAGACCCAGTACTTC.

The chain couples TRBV6-5 to TRBJ2-7, with TRBD2 matching 15 bases. Germline lookup yields CDR1 MNHEY and CDR2 SVGAGI. V shed 6 bases and J 3 bases; nucleotides not matched to a gene: 6. This CDR3 spans 16 amino acids. The CDR3 region is CASSAGTSGGYYEQYF. The DNA of the CDR3 is TGTGCCAGCAGCGCCGGGACTAGCGGGGGGTACTACGAGCAGTACTTC.